These T cell receptor beta chains were read from a single sample in a study of human T cells and chemical hapten exposure. TCRdb recomputed calls from the RACE reads with MiXCR, one row per CDR3 protein. The sample consists of some 350,000 distinct CDR3 sequences, over 6% of them appearing once. The source was whole blood, collected in connection with sensitization to the hapten diphenylcyclopropenone (DPC). The source of these receptors is a woman between 18 and 30 years old with alopecia areata. Some clones in this sample may be carry-over from other donors' samples. The CDR3 runs from the conserved cysteine through the conserved F or W. A D gene is named only where the DNA matches it firmly. Some rows have no size entry. The others give once, few or many, or a class for an expanded clone.

.	TRBV5-1	TRBJ1-2	TRBD1	TGCGCCAGCAGCTTGGGAGTGACGGGACAGGGGGCCGGCTATGGCTACACCTTC	CASSLGVTGQGAGYGYTF
.	TRBV20-1	TRBJ2-1	.	TGCAGTGCTAGAGCAGCGAGGGATGAGCAGTTCTTC	CSARAARDEQFF
few	TRBV2	TRBJ2-2	TRBD1	TGTGCCAGCGACAGGGGGTTCTCCGGGGAGCTGTTTTTT	CASDRGFSGELFF
.	TRBV7-9	TRBJ2-5	.	TGTGCCAGCAGCTTAGCGGGGGGGCTGGAGACCCAGTACTTC	CASSLAGGLETQYF
few	TRBV6-2/TRBV6-3	TRBJ1-2	TRBD1	TGTGCCAGCAGTTCAACGGGACAGGGTCCCTACAACTATGGCTACACCTTC	CASSSTGQGPYNYGYTF
many	TRBV12-3/TRBV12-4	TRBJ1-1	.	TGTGCCAGCAACTCTGGCGGGGCAGGGGTTGACACTGAAGCTTTCTTT	CASNSGGAGVDTEAFF
many	TRBV7-2	TRBJ1-3	.	TGTGCCAGCAGCTTAGATGCAGGGGCAAACACCATATATTTT	CASSLDAGANTIYF
.	TRBV7-9	TRBJ2-3	TRBD1	TGTGCCAGCAGCGCAAGGACAGGCCCAGTTCCGGATACGCAGTATTTT	CASSARTGPVPDTQYF
many	TRBV7-6	TRBJ2-7	.	TGTGCCAGCAGCTTGGGTGCGCCCTACGAGCAGTACTTC	CASSLGAPYEQYF
few	TRBV5-1	TRBJ2-6	.	TGCGCCAGCAGCCTCCGACCCTCTGGGGCCAACGTCCTGACTTTC	CASSLRPSGANVLTF
few	TRBV6-5	TRBJ2-3	TRBD2	TGTGCCAGCACTCGCGGGGGGGCCTATACGCAGTATTTT	CASTRGGAYTQYF
.	TRBV12-3/TRBV12-4	TRBJ1-3	.	TGTGCCAGCAGTTTGCTAGGCCTCTCTGGAAACACCATATATTTT	CASSLLGLSGNTIYF
.	TRBV6-2/TRBV6-3	TRBJ1-1	.	TGTGCCAGCAGTTACCATGGAGAATGGGCTGAAGCTTTCTTT	CASSYHGEWAEAFF
many	TRBV6-5	TRBJ1-5	TRBD1	TGTGCCAGCAGCCCCGACAGGGATTGGCCCCAGCATTTT	CASSPDRDWPQHF
few	TRBV5-1	TRBJ2-3	TRBD2	TGCGCCAGCAGCTTACGAGCGGGGGACACAGATACGCAGTATTTT	CASSLRAGDTDTQYF
few	TRBV19	TRBJ1-2	TRBD1	TGTGCCAGCGCCGGACAGGGGGTCTATGGCTACACCTTC	CASAGQGVYGYTF
many	TRBV6-5	TRBJ2-7	.	TGTGCCAGCAGTTATACCCCGACAGCGAACTACGAGCAGTACTTC	CASSYTPTANYEQYF